Each of the 30 T cell receptor beta chains below was sequenced from the same sample in a study of T cell changes during pregnancy in multiple sclerosis (dated by TCRdb to between 2017 and 2020). The protocol used for the library was the immunoSEQ multiplex PCR assay. The source is immuneACCESS, and TCRdb retained only in-frame sequences with V and J called. Part of the clones is not carried over; for the studies checked, unresolved V genes explain less than half of this, and the remainder is unexplained. The sample table records 29,000 or so clones; approximately 90% of these occur just once. The ten top clones hold more than 6.5% of the sample. The sample in question was CD8+ T cells from peripheral blood mononuclear cells, obtained after pregnancy. The origin of the receptors is a female donor with multiple sclerosis, enrolled in a pregnancy study.

This clone was observed once. The chain uses TRBV27 and TRBJ2-3; 15 bases match TRBD2. The length of the CDR3 is 16 residues. Losses at the gene ends were 6 bases for V and 4 bases for J; bases not matched to a gene: 5. The germline V gene encodes CDR1 MNHEY and CDR2 SMNVEV (reference sequence). CDR3 amino acids: CASSRTSGRAADTQYF. The CDR3 DNA reads as TGTGCCAGCAGCCGGACTAGCGGGAGGGCGGCAGATACGCAGTATTTT.

The chain is built from TRBV4-2 and TRBJ2-5, with 11 bases lining up with TRBD2. V dropped 3 bases and J dropped 3; count of bases not matched to a gene: 6. The germline gives CDR1 LGHNA, CDR2 YNFKEQ. CDR3 size: 16 residues. CDR3 amino acids: CASSHSGTSGEETQYF. The CDR3 DNA sequence: TGTGCCAGCAGCCATTCAGGGACTAGCGGAGAAGAGACCCAGTACTTC.

The chain joins TRBV5-8 to TRBJ1-5, with D unclear. V was cut by 9 bases and J by 1 base, with 14 bases left in between. The length of the CDR3 is 14 residues. CDR1 is SGHTS, CDR2 YDEGEE, per germline. The CDR3 here is CAIGEIESNQPQHF. The CDR3, as DNA: TGTGCCATAGGAGAGATTGAGAGCAATCAGCCCCAGCATTTT.

The chain links TRBV2 to TRBJ2-7, with 12 bases fitting TRBD2. V lost 8 bases to trimming and J lost 3 bases; unmatched junction nucleotides: 5. The CDR3 runs 14 residues. In germline, CDR1 is SNHLY, CDR2 FYNNEI. The CDR3 reads CASLRTSGNYEQYF. The CDR3 DNA reads as TGTGCCAGCTTGAGGACTAGCGGGAACTACGAGCAGTACTTC.

This chain uses TRBV5-1 with TRBJ2-7, with 7 bases matching TRBD1. The CDR3 has 15 residues. CDR1 is SGHRS and CDR2 is YFSETQ in the germline V gene. V dropped 4 bases and J dropped 2; count of bases not matched to a gene: 9. In DNA form, the CDR3 reads TGCGCCAGCAGCCCCTATACAGGGGATCCCTACGAGCAGTACTTC. Its translation: CASSPYTGDPYEQYF.

V usage is TRBV7-9 and J usage is TRBJ1-2, with no clear D. V was clipped by 1 base and J by 2 bases, with 11 bases between them. Germline V CDR1 and CDR2: SEHNR, FQNEAQ (reference sequence). The CDR3 is 15 residues long. CDR3 DNA sequence: TGTGCCAGCAGCTTAGGGCCCGAAACCAACTATGGCTACACCTTC. Protein sequence: CASSLGPETNYGYTF.

This clone was seen a few times. The chain recombines TRBV12-1 with TRBJ1-1; the listed D gene, TRBD1, was not tested against the DNA. TRBV12-1 is a listed pseudogene. The CDR3 extends over 14 amino acids. In nucleotides, the CDR3 is TGTGCCAGCAGCGCCGACAGGGTGAACACTGAAGCTTTCTTT. Amino acid sequence: CASSADRVNTEAFF.

The count of this clone is one. V and J are TRBV7-9 and TRBJ2-7, with TRBD2 matching over 7 bases. CDR3 length equals 16 residues. Germline V gene data show CDR1 as SEHNR and CDR2 as FQNEAQ (reference sequence). Losses at the gene ends were 4 bases for V and 1 base for J; bases not matched to a gene: 10. CDR3 residues: CASSSADGGSSYEQYF. Here the CDR3 DNA reads TGTGCCAGCAGCTCCGCCGATGGCGGGAGTTCCTACGAGCAGTACTTC.

Only one count was recorded for this clone. This chain uses TRBV7-2 with TRBJ2-1, with a weak D call TRBD2 (5 bases). CDR1 is SGHTA and CDR2 is FQGNSA in the germline V gene. The V end was cut by 5 bases, the J end by 9 bases, with 8 bases between. The CDR3 runs 11 residues. CDR3 in DNA: TGTGCCAGCAGCCCACGGGGTGAGCAGTTCTTC. Translating gives CASSPRGEQFF.

This chain uses TRBV5-4 with TRBJ2-3; D unclear. CDR3 length equals 14 residues. Germline-derived CDR1 and CDR2 are SGHNT and YYREEE (reference sequence). Trimming removed 4 bases at V and 2 bases at J, with 11 bases between. The CDR3 loop reads CASSPTGLTDTQYF. The CDR3 region has the DNA TGTGCCAGCAGCCCGACGGGTCTCACAGATACGCAGTATTTT.

The V call is TRBV7-9, the J call TRBJ2-1; 7 nucleotides line up with TRBD2. Germline trimming cut 5 bases from V and 4 bases from J; bases unmatched to any gene: 8. The CDR3 has 15 residues. Germline CDR1 reads SEHNR; CDR2 reads FQNEAQ (reference sequence). In DNA, the CDR3 is TGTGCCAGCAGCCCGGAGGGGACTAATTACAATGAGCAGTTCTTC. Its protein product is CASSPEGTNYNEQFF.

This chain uses TRBV4-3 with TRBJ1-2, with TRBD1 identical over 7 bases. Germline V gene data show CDR1 as LGHNA and CDR2 as YSLEER. Germline trimming cut 0 bases from V and 5 bases from J; bases unmatched to any gene: 3. The CDR3 contains 14 residues. The CDR3 nucleotides are TGCGCCAGCAGCCAAGAACAGGGGTGGTATGGCTACACCTTC. Encoded protein: CASSQEQGWYGYTF.

V is TRBV4-1 and J is TRBJ2-5; 7 positions match TRBD2. The CDR3 spans 15 residues. Germline loops: CDR1 MGHRA, CDR2 YSYEKL. V gave up 0 bases and J gave up 5 bases; unmatched junction bases: 6. The CDR3 protein is CASSQEGGSRETQYF. CDR3 sequence (DNA): TGCGCCAGCAGCCAAGAGGGCGGGAGCAGGGAGACCCAGTACTTC.

The chain joins TRBV9 to TRBJ2-7, with 8 nucleotides matching TRBD1. The CDR3 consists of 15 residues. Losses at the gene ends were 1 base for V and 5 bases for J; bases not matched to a gene: 8. The germline V gene encodes CDR1 SGDLS and CDR2 YYNGEE. The chain's CDR3 is CASSVRAGGGDEQYF. Written as DNA, the CDR3 is TGTGCCAGCAGCGTAAGGGCAGGGGGCGGCGACGAGCAGTACTTC. The full variable domain, completed using reference TRBV9 and TRBJ2-7, is DSGVTQTPKHLITATGQRVTLRCSPRSGDLSVYWYQQSLDQGLQFLIQYYNGEERAKGNILERFSAQQFPDLHSELNLSSLELGDSALYFCASSVRAGGGDEQYFGPGTRLTVT.

The V gene is TRBV7-8, the J gene TRBJ1-5; 8 nucleotides match TRBD1. Germline CDR1 reads SGHVS; CDR2 reads FQNEAQ. The V gene end was trimmed by 5 bases and the J gene end by 5 bases; junction bases not matched to a gene: 8. This CDR3 region has 15 residues. CDR3 bases: TGTGCCAGCAGCCCGAGGACAGGGTTGTATCAGCCCCAGCATTTT. Translation: CASSPRTGLYQPQHF.

The J gene is TRBJ2-1, the V gene TRBV27; 7 bases are shared with TRBD2. V lost 5 bases to trimming and J lost 0 bases; unmatched junction nucleotides: 10. The CDR3 length is 17 residues. Germline-derived CDR1 and CDR2 are MNHEY and SMNVEV (reference sequence). The CDR3 coding sequence is TGTGCCAGCAGTATATGGGCGGGAGCTGACTCCTACAATGAGCAGTTCTTC. Its protein is CASSIWAGADSYNEQFF.

The chain links TRBV2 to TRBJ2-2; 9 bases match TRBD2. Germline CDR1 reads SNHLY; CDR2 reads FYNNEI. The CDR3 covers 16 residues. J was trimmed by 5 bases and V by 6 bases; bases with no gene match: 10. The CDR3 nucleotides are TGTGCCAGCAGGAGGGGGGGGACTAGCCGAACCGGGGAGCTGTTTTTT. The encoded protein is CASRRGGTSRTGELFF.

The chain is built from TRBV9 and TRBJ2-5; 9 bases are shared with TRBD1. The germline V gene has CDR1 SGDLS and CDR2 YYNGEE. The J segment lost 5 bases and the V segment lost 3 bases, leaving 8 bases of the junction unmatched. The CDR3 length is 15 residues. Here the CDR3 reads CASSERGQGFETQYF. The DNA of the CDR3 is TGTGCCAGCAGCGAGAGGGGACAGGGATTTGAGACCCAGTACTTC.

The CDR3 here is CASSLAHTSGRFSGELFF. The CDR3, as DNA: TGTGCCAGCAGCTTAGCGCATACAAGCGGGAGGTTCTCCGGGGAGCTGTTTTTT. This rearrangement joins TRBV7-8 to TRBJ2-2, with TRBD2 matching over 9 bases. Per the germline V gene, CDR1 is SGHVS and CDR2 is FQNEAQ. V lost 0 bases and J lost 6; bases outside the gene matches: 11. The CDR3 contains 18 residues.

The J gene is TRBJ1-5, the V gene TRBV7-6; no reliable D call. The CDR3 runs to 14 residues. Germline lookup yields CDR1 SGHVS and CDR2 FNYEAQ. V shed 1 base and J shed 2 bases, with 6 bases lying between them. Here the CDR3 DNA reads TGTGCCAGCAGCTTAGAACACGGCAATCAGCCCCAGCATTTT. It encodes CASSLEHGNQPQHF.

V and J are TRBV19 and TRBJ2-7; TRBD2 matches at 12 bases. In germline, CDR1 is LNHDA, CDR2 SQIVND (reference sequence). The V and J ends lost 5 bases and 2 bases, in that order; junction bases with no gene match: 10. This CDR3 contains 17 residues. CDR3 DNA: TGTGCCAGTAGTTCTAACCGACTAGCGGGAGCCCCCTACGAGCAGTACTTC. Translation: CASSSNRLAGAPYEQYF.

The chain links TRBV27 to TRBJ1-5; 7 bases are shared with TRBD1. Trimming removed 4 bases from V and 4 bases from J; junction bases left unmatched: 4. The CDR3 is 14 amino acids. Germline assignment: CDR1 MNHEY and CDR2 SMNVEV (reference sequence). The CDR3 DNA follows: TGTGCCAGCAGTTCAATGGGACAGAATCAGCCCCAGCATTTT. The encoded protein is CASSSMGQNQPQHF.

This clone was seen once. The chain recombines TRBV27 with TRBJ2-7; possibly TRBD2 for D (5 bases). CDR3 size: 16 residues. Germline V gives CDR1 MNHEY, CDR2 SMNVEV (reference sequence). V was cut by 5 bases and J by 0 bases, with 17 bases left in between. The CDR3 loop is CASSHQLAYSSYEQYF. The CDR3, as DNA: TGTGCCAGCAGTCACCAGCTAGCTTACAGCTCCTACGAGCAGTACTTC.

The CDR3 nucleotides are TGTGCCAGCAGCTTAGACCCCGGGGTCTCCTACGAGCAGTACTTC. Its protein product is CASSLDPGVSYEQYF. V gene TRBV11-2 combines with J gene TRBJ2-7; TRBD2 is a possible D gene (5 bases). CDR3 length: 15 residues. V lost 0 bases and J lost 0, with 9 bases in between. Germline V gene sequence: CDR1 SGHAT, CDR2 FQNNGV.

This chain connects TRBV14 to TRBJ2-1, with TRBD2 matching 9 bases. Germline V CDR1 and CDR2: SGHDN, FVKESK. The CDR3 runs 16 residues. J was trimmed by 5 bases and V by 0 bases; bases with no gene match: 5. The CDR3 reads CASSQELAGVHNEQFF. As DNA, the CDR3 is TGTGCCAGCAGCCAAGAATTAGCGGGAGTCCACAATGAGCAGTTCTTC.

The rearrangement links TRBV28 to TRBJ2-1, with TRBD1 matching over 9 bases. The trim removed 6 bases at V and 3 bases at J, leaving 6 bases unmatched. The germline CDR1 and CDR2 sequences are MDHEN and SYDVKM. The CDR3 runs to 15 residues. DNA of the CDR3: TGTGCCAGCAGCCACGGGACAGGGATCTACAATGAGCAGTTCTTC. As protein: CASSHGTGIYNEQFF.

The CDR3 here is CASRQSGESYNEQFF. In DNA, the CDR3 is TGTGCCAGCAGACAATCAGGGGAGTCCTACAATGAGCAGTTCTTC. This rearrangement joins TRBV27 to TRBJ2-1; perhaps TRBD1 as D (6 bases). The CDR3 sequence is 15 residues long. Trimming shortened V by 6 bases and J by 1 base, and 13 bases separated the two germline ends. In germline, CDR1 is MNHEY, CDR2 SMNVEV (reference sequence).

This clone is a singleton in its sample. The rearrangement joins TRBV7-9 to TRBJ2-1; 8 nucleotides align to TRBD1. CDR1 and CDR2 (germline): SEHNR, FQNEAQ (reference sequence). V lost 4 bases to trimming and J lost 8 bases; unmatched junction nucleotides: 10. This CDR3 has 15 residues. CDR3 loop: CASSSDRELAYEQFF. The CDR3 region has the DNA TGTGCCAGCAGCTCGGACAGGGAATTAGCCTATGAGCAGTTCTTC.

The V gene is TRBV13, the J gene TRBJ2-1; 8 bases are a match to TRBD2. The CDR3 runs to 15 residues. CDR1 PRHDT and CDR2 FYEKMQ come from the germline V gene (reference sequence). Germline trimming cut 1 base from V and 8 bases from J; bases unmatched to any gene: 7. The CDR3: CASSLAGGPKYEQFF. DNA of the CDR3: TGTGCCAGCAGCTTAGCGGGAGGGCCTAAGTATGAGCAGTTCTTC.

The V gene is TRBV5-1, the J gene TRBJ2-7, with a possible D match to TRBD2 (5 bases). The CDR3 runs 15 residues. Trimming removed 1 base from V and 3 bases from J, with 14 bases in between. The V gene's germline CDR1 is SGHRS and CDR2 YFSETQ. The CDR3 DNA reads as TGCGCCAGCAGCTTGTCCCCCGGGAATCGCTACGAGCAGTACTTC. It encodes CASSLSPGNRYEQYF.